The 3 T cell receptor beta chains given below trace back to one sample, sequenced in a study of OX40 agonist ivuxolimab in advanced cancers. Sequenced by immunoSEQ multiplex PCR; TCRdb stores in-frame clones only, minus some. Of over 90,000 clones listed, almost 90% were seen once; the top ten hold around 0.15%. Sequenced here: CD4+ or CD8+ T cells sorted from blood, sampled in a trial of the OX40 agonist ivuxolimab. Every receptor here comes from an adult with an advanced solid tumor such as melanoma, head and neck, liver or kidney cancer.

The rearrangement uses TRBV6-1 and TRBJ1-3; D gene unclear. CDR1 and CDR2 (germline): MNHNS, SASEGT. The CDR3 runs to 13 residues. Trimming left V 8 bases short and J 4 bases short, with 12 bases between. For the CDR3, the DNA is TGTGCCAGCCGACCAGACTGGGGAAACACCATATATTTT. As protein: CASRPDWGNTIYF.

The chain couples TRBV13 to TRBJ2-3; the D gene is possibly TRBD1 (6 bases). CDR3 length equals 15 residues. The ends were cut back, 5 bases at V and 5 bases at J, with 17 bases in the middle. Germline V gene lookup returns CDR1 PRHDT and CDR2 FYEKMQ (reference sequence). DNA of the CDR3: TGTGCCAGCAGCAGAGCGGCCCAGGGGAAAGATACGCAGTATTTT. Encoded protein: CASSRAAQGKDTQYF.

Concerning this clone itself: Other DNA sequences within the sample encode an identical CDR3. The CDR3 sequence is CASGPRGDWTTNTGELFF. The CDR3 DNA follows: TGTGCCAGTGGGCCCAGGGGAGATTGGACCACGAACACCGGGGAGCTGTTTTTT. The chain has TRBV2 and TRBJ2-2, with D possibly matching TRBD1 (6 bases). The CDR3 contains 18 residues. V lost 9 bases, J lost 0 bases, and 23 bases lay in between. Germline lookup yields CDR1 SNHLY and CDR2 FYNNEI. The entire variable domain, with the rest obtained from reference TRBV2 and TRBJ2-2, is as follows: EPEVTQTPSHQVTQMGQEVILRCVPISNHLYFYWYRQILGQKVEFLVSFYNNEISEKSEIFDDQFSVERPDGSNFTLKIRSTKLEDSAMYFCASGPRGDWTTNTGELFFGEGSRLTVL.